This TCR beta chain was sequenced for a study of blood T cell repertoires in COVID-19. Study-level background: The United States, Italy and Spain supplied acute and convalescent COVID-19 samples. In each case, the material was cDNA or gDNA derived from T cells, B-cell-depleted T cells, or PBMCs.

Under the authors' procedure: Scientists estimated how many nucleated cells there were by amplifying reference gene primers. Here immunoSEQ multiplex PCR was the method, and the copy in TCRdb shows in-frame clones only, minus some. V and J calls and clone size are given by that table; D and trimming were obtained from the DNA. The sample gives roughly 260,000 clones, roughly 84% of which show up once; about 3% is in the top ten. CDR3 length: 13 residues. Germline V gene data show CDR1 as MNHEY and CDR2 as SMNVEV (reference sequence). V lost 3 bases, J lost 13 bases, and 18 bases lay in between. This receptor was taken from a woman aged 18-29 years with acute or convalescent COVID-19. V is TRBV27 and J is TRBJ1-2; D is uncertain. The sample taken for sequencing was peripheral blood. The CDR3 DNA reads as TGTGCCAGCAGTTTGAAAGGGCCCCCTGGAGGCACCTTC. Encoded protein: CASSLKGPPGGTF.